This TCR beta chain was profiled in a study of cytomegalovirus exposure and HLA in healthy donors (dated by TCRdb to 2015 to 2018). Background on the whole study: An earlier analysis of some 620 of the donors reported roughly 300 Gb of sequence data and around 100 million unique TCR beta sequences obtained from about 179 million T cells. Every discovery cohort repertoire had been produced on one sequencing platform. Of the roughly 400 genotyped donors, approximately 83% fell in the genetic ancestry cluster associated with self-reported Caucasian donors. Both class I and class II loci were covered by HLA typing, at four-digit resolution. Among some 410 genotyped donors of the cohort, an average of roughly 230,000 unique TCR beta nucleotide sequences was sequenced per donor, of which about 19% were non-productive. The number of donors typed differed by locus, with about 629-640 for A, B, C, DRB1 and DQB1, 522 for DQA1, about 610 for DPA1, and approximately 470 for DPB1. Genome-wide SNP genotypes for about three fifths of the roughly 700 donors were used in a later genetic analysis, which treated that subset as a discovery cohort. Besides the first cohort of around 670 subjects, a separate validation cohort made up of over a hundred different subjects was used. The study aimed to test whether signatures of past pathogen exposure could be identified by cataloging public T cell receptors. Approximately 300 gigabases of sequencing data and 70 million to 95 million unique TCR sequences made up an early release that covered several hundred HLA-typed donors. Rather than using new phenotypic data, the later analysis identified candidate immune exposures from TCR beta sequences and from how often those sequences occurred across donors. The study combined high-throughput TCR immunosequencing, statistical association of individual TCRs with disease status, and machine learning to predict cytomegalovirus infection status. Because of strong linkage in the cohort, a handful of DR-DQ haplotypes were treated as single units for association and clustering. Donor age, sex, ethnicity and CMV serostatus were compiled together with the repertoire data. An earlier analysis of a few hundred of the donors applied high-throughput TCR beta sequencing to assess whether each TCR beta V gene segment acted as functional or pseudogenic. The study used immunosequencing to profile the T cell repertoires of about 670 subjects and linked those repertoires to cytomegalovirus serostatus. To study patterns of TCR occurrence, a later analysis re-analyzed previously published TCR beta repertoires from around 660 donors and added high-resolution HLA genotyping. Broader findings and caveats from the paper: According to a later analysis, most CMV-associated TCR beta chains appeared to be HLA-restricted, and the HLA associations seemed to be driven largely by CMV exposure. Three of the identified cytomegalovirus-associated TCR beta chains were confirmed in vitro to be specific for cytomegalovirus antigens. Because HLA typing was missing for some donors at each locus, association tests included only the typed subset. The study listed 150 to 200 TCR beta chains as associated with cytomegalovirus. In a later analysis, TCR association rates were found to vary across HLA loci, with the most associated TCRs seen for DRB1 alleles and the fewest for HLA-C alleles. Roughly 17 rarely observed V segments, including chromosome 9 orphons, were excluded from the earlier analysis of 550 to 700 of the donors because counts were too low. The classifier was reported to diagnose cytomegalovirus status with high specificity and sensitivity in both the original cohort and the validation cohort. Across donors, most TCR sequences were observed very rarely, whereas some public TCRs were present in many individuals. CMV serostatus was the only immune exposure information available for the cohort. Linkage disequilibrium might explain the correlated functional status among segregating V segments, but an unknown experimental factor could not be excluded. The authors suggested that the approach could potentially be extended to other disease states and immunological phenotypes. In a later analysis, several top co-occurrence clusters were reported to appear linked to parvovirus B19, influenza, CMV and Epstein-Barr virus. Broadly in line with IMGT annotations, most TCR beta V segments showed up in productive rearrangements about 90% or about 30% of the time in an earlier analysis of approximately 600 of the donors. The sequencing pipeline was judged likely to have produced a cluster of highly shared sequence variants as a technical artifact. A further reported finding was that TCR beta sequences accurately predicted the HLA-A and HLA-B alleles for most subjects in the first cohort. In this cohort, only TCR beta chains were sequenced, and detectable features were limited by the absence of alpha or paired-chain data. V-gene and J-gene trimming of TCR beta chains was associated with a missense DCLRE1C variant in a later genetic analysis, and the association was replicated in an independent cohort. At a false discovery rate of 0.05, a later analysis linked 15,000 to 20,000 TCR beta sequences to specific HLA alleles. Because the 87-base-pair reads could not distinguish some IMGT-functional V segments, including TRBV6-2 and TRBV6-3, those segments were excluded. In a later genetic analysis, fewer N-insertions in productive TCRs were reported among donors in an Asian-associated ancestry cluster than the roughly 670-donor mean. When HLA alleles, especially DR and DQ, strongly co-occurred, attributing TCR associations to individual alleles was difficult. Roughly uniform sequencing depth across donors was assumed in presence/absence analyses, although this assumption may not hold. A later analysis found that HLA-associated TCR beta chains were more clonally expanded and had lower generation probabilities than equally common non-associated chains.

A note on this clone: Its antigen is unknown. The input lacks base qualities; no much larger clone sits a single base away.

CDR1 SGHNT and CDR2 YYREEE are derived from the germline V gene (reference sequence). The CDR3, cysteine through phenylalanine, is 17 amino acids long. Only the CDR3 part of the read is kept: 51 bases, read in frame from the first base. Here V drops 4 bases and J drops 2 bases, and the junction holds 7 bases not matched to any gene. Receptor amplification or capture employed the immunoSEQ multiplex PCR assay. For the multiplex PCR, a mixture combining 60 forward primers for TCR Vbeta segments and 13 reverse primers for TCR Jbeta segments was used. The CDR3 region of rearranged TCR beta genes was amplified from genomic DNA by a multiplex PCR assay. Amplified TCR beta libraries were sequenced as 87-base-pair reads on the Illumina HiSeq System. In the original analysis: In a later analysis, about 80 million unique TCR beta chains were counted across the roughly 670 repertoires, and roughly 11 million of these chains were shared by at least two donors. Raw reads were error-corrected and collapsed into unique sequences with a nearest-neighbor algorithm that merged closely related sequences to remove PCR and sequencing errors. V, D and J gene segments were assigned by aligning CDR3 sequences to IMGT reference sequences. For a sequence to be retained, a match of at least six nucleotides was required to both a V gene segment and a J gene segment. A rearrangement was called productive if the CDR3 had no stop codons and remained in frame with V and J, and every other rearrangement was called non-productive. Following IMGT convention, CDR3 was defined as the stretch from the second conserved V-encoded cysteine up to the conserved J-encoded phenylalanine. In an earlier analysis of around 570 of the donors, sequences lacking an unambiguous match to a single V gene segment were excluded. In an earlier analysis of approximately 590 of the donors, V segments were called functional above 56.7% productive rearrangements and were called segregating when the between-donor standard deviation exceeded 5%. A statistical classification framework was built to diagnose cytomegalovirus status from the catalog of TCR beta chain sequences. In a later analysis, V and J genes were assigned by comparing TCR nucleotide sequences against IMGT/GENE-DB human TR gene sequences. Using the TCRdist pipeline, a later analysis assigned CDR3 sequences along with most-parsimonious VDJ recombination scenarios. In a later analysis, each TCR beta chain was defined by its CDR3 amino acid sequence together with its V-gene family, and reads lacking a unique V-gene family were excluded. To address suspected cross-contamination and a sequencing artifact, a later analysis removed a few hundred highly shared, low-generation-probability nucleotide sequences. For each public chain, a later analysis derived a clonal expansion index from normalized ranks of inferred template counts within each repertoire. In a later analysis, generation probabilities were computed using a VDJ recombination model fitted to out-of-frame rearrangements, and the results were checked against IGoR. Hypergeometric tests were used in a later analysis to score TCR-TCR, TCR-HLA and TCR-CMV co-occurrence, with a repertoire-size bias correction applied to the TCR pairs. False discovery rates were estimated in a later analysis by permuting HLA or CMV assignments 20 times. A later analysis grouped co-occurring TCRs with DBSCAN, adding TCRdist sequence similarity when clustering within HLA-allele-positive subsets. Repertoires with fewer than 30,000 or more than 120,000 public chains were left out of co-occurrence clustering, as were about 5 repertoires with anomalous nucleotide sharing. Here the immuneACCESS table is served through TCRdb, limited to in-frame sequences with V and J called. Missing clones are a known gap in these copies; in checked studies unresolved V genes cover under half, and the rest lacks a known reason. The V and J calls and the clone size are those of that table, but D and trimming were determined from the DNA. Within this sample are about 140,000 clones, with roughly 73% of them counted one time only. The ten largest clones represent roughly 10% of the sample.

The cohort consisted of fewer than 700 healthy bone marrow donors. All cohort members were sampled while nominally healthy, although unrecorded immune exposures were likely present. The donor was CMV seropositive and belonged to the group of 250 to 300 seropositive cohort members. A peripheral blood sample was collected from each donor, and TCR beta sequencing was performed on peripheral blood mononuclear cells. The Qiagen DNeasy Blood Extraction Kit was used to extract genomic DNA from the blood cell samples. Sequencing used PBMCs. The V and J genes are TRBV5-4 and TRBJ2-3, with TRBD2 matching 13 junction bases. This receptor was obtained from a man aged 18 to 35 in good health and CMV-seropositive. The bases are TGTGCCAGCAGCCCGGGACTAGCGGGACGGTCCACAGATACGCAGTATTTT. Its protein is CASSPGLAGRSTDTQYF.